Each of the 16 T cell receptor beta chains below was sequenced from the same sample in a study of CD8 T cells in ankylosing spondylitis (dated by TCRdb to about 2017). The library was prepared using 5' RACE. Data came from an Illumina MiSeq. The public reads were run again by TCRdb, first through fastp at Q25 and then through MiXCR, and only productive beta chains were kept. Merged by CDR3 protein, the rows form single entries marked with the most common genes and DNA. This sample comprises 37,000 or so distinct CDR3 sequences, approximately 15% of them detected only once. The ten largest clones represent about 45% of the sample. The source material was blood. All receptors derive from a male donor with ankylosing spondylitis or in good health (not recorded which).

This clonotype was recorded a few times. The CDR3 DNA is TGTGCCAGCACCCCCCTCGAGGTCACTGAAGCTTTCTTT. This gives the protein CASTPLEVTEAFF. The V and J genes are TRBV28 and TRBJ1-1; no reliable D call. Germline-derived CDR1 and CDR2 are MDHEN and SYDVKM. The CDR3 length is 13 residues. V lost 7 bases to trimming and J lost 4 bases, with 13 bases between them.

This clonotype was recorded many times. The genes are TRBV7-2 and TRBJ2-2; 9 bases align to TRBD1. Per the germline V gene, CDR1 is SGHTA and CDR2 is FQGNSA. The ends lost 3 bases at V and 6 bases at J; junction bases unmatched: 11. CDR3 size: 17 residues. The CDR3 coding sequence is TGTGCCAGCAGCTTCCGAACAGGGGGCGTCTCTTCCGGGGAGCTGTTTTTT. As protein: CASSFRTGGVSSGELFF. Complete variable domain (other parts from reference TRBV7-2 and TRBJ2-2): GAGVSQSPSNKVTEKGKDVELRCDPISGHTALYWYRQSLGQGLEFLIYFQGNSAPDKSGLPSDRFSAERTGGSVSTLTIQRTQQEDSAVYLCASSFRTGGVSSGELFFGEGSRLTVL.

V is TRBV7-9 and J is TRBJ2-3; D is unresolved. CDR3 length: 15 amino acids. The germline V gene has CDR1 SEHNR and CDR2 FQNEAQ (reference sequence). Trimming took off 7 bases at V and 0 bases at J, with 14 bases between the two ends. The CDR3 region has the DNA TGTGCCAGCAAAGTAGTAGGAGAGAGCACAGATACGCAGTATTTT. Translation: CASKVVGESTDTQYF.

The chain recombines TRBV25-1 with TRBJ2-1, with a weak D call TRBD1 (5 bases). Germline assignment: CDR1 MGHDK and CDR2 SYGVNS. Trimming removed 1 base from V and 2 bases from J, with 15 bases in between. This CDR3 spans 17 amino acids. CDR3 protein: CASSEFAGRATYNEQFF. CDR3 nucleotides: TGTGCCAGCAGTGAATTTGCCGGCAGGGCAACCTACAATGAGCAGTTCTTC.

The chain employs TRBV4-1 and TRBJ2-2; D possibly corresponds to TRBD2 (6 bases). CDR1 MGHRA and CDR2 YSYEKL come from the germline V gene. V lost 0 bases to trimming and J lost 2 bases, with 13 bases between them. The CDR3 sequence is 17 residues long. CDR3 in amino acids: CASSQERSRGNTGELFF. CDR3 DNA: TGCGCCAGCAGCCAAGAGCGGTCGCGGGGTAACACCGGGGAGCTGTTTTTT.

This clonotype was found a few times. The chain combines TRBV24-1 with TRBJ2-3; no clear D gene. Germline values: CDR1 KGHDR, CDR2 SFDVKD. This CDR3 region has 13 residues. V was cut by 1 base and J by 7 bases, with 8 bases left in between. CDR3 sequence: CATSDFNGNTQYF. In DNA form, the CDR3 reads TGTGCCACCAGTGATTTCAACGGAAATACGCAGTATTTT.

This clonotype was seen a few times. The rearrangement links TRBV5-1 to TRBJ2-3; perhaps TRBD1 as D (6 bases). CDR3 length: 16 amino acids. V shed 4 bases and J shed 2 bases, with 17 bases lying between them. In germline, CDR1 is SGHRS, CDR2 YFSETQ. The CDR3: CASSPAEGVPTDTQYF. CDR3 nucleotide sequence: TGCGCCAGCAGCCCGGCAGAGGGGGTCCCCACAGATACGCAGTATTTT.

Only a few counts were recorded for this clonotype. The V gene is TRBV2, the J gene TRBJ1-4; TRBD1 might be the D (6 bases). Trimming left V 5 bases short and J 6 bases short, with 10 bases between. The germline gives CDR1 SNHLY, CDR2 FYNNEI. The CDR3 runs 13 residues. CDR3 in amino acids: CASSPWTDEKLFF. The DNA of the CDR3 is TGTGCCAGCAGTCCATGGACAGATGAAAAACTGTTTTTT.

The V gene is TRBV5-1, the J gene TRBJ2-2, with D possibly being TRBD2 (6 bases). The ends were cut back, 7 bases at V and 2 bases at J, with 15 bases in the middle. Germline CDR1 reads SGHRS; CDR2 reads YFSETQ. The CDR3 totals 15 residues. The CDR3 protein is CASPFGGDNTGELFF. DNA of the CDR3: TGCGCCAGCCCCTTTGGCGGGGATAACACCGGGGAGCTGTTTTTT.

The V call is TRBV30, the J call TRBJ1-4; no reliable D call. The CDR3 is 14 residues long. From germline, CDR1 is GTSNPN and CDR2 SVGIG (reference sequence). Trimming cost V 2 bases and J 5 bases, with 12 bases left between them. The CDR3 nucleotides are TGTGCCTGGAGTCGACTACAGATGAATGAAAAACTGTTTTTT. Translating gives CAWSRLQMNEKLFF.

The chain recombines TRBV20-1 with TRBJ1-4; D gene uncertain. V was shortened by 0 bases and J by 4 bases, with 9 bases between the two germline ends. Germline V gene sequence: CDR1 DFQATT, CDR2 SNEGSKA (reference sequence). The CDR3 has 14 amino acids. The CDR3 region has the DNA TGCAGTGCTAGAGATCCGGACGGTAATGAAAAACTGTTTTTT. Its protein product is CSARDPDGNEKLFF.

The chain recombines TRBV3-1 with TRBJ1-4; D possibly corresponds to TRBD1 (5 bases). CDR1 and CDR2 (germline): LGHDT, YNNKEL (reference sequence). V dropped 4 bases and J dropped 1 base, with 13 bases sitting between them. The CDR3 sequence is 16 residues long. CDR3 in amino acids: CASSPFFGGTNEKLFF. CDR3 bases: TGTGCCAGCAGCCCCTTTTTCGGGGGAACTAATGAAAAACTGTTTTTT.

The gene calls are TRBV7-2 and TRBJ2-1, with TRBD2 matching 8 bases. This CDR3 is 14 amino acids long. J lost 6 bases, V lost 4 bases, and 5 bases had no gene match. CDR1 SGHTA and CDR2 FQGNSA come from the germline V gene. The CDR3 is CASSWPGGVNEQFF. The CDR3 bases are TGTGCCAGCAGCTGGCCGGGAGGGGTCAATGAGCAGTTCTTC.

This chain joins TRBV12-3 or TRBV12-4 and TRBJ1-1, with D unclear. Trimming cost V 3 bases and J 1 base, with 6 bases left between them. The CDR3 runs to 13 residues. CDR3 in amino acids: CASSLARNTEAFF. The CDR3 nucleotides read TGTGCCAGCAGTTTGGCCAGGAACACTGAAGCTTTCTTT.

The gene calls are TRBV21-1 and TRBJ2-7; whether TRBD2, the table's D call, matches the DNA was not checked. TRBV21-1 is a pseudogene locus. CDR3 length: 15 amino acids. CDR3 sequence reads: CASSKLSGSWYEQYF. CDR3 coding DNA: TGTGCCAGCAGCAAACTTAGCGGGAGCTGGTACGAGCAGTACTTC.

V and J are TRBV14 and TRBJ2-1; D gene uncertain. The CDR3 is 13 amino acids. Germline V gives CDR1 SGHDN, CDR2 FVKESK. V was cut by 1 base and J by 4 bases, with 5 bases left in between. The CDR3 reads CASSQGRYNEQFF. The CDR3 DNA is TGTGCCAGCAGCCAAGGGCGGTACAATGAGCAGTTCTTC.